These 17 T cell receptor beta chains originate from one sample sequenced in a study of cytotoxic CD8 clonotypes in ibrutinib-treated CLL. Produced via immunoSEQ multiplex PCR; TCRdb's table is partial and in-frame only. Of some 130,000 clones listed, approximately 85% are singletons. The material sequenced was PBMCs, taken after 24 months of ibrutinib treatment. The receptors come from a human donor with chronic lymphocytic leukemia.

The V and J genes are TRBV7-2 and TRBJ2-5; no firm D call. Germline assignment: CDR1 SGHTA and CDR2 FQGNSA. Trimming left V 1 base short and J 2 bases short, with 5 bases between. The CDR3 runs to 13 residues. The CDR3 region has the DNA TGTGCCAGCAGCTTAGTACTGCAAGAGACCCAGTACTTC. Residues: CASSLVLQETQYF.

The chain is built from TRBV5-1 and TRBJ1-1, with D possibly matching TRBD1 (6 bases). Trimming stripped 4 bases from V and 5 bases from J, with 18 bases between. CDR3 length: 15 residues. Germline lookup yields CDR1 SGHRS and CDR2 YFSETQ. CDR3 residues: CASSPTAGAGTEAFF. CDR3 sequence (DNA): TGCGCCAGCAGCCCAACCGCGGGGGCCGGAACTGAAGCTTTCTTT.

This chain uses TRBV10-2 with TRBJ2-2; perhaps TRBD2 as D (6 bases). The germline gives CDR1 WSHSY, CDR2 SAAADI. V was clipped by 8 bases and J by 0 bases, with 13 bases between them. This CDR3 contains 15 residues. The CDR3 spells CASGGLNTNTGELFF. CDR3 sequence (DNA): TGCGCCAGCGGGGGACTTAACACGAACACCGGGGAGCTGTTTTTT.

The chain uses TRBV28 and TRBJ2-7, with TRBD1 identical over 8 bases. Germline V gives CDR1 MDHEN, CDR2 SYDVKM. The J segment lost 2 bases and the V segment lost 8 bases, leaving 11 bases of the junction unmatched. The CDR3 consists of 15 residues. The CDR3 DNA follows: TGTGCCAGCTACGGACAGGGAAGGGTCCCCTACGAGCAGTACTTC. It encodes CASYGQGRVPYEQYF.

The chain joins TRBV27 to TRBJ1-2; no definite D call. The germline V gene encodes CDR1 MNHEY and CDR2 SMNVEV (reference sequence). Trimming took off 6 bases at V and 1 base at J, with 24 bases between the two ends. This CDR3 has 18 residues. The CDR3 region is CASSPGGLTLVFNYGYTF. For the CDR3, the DNA is TGTGCCAGCAGCCCCGGTGGACTGACCCTCGTTTTTAACTATGGCTACACCTTC.

The gene calls are TRBV28 and TRBJ2-1; TRBD2 agrees at 13 bases. Germline V lookup: CDR1 MDHEN, CDR2 SYDVKM. V trimming: 6 bases; J trimming: 10 bases; junction bases outside the gene matches: 12. The CDR3 runs 16 residues. The CDR3 spells CASSSEGTSGTGEQFF. CDR3 DNA sequence: TGTGCCAGCAGCAGCGAGGGGACTAGCGGGACCGGGGAGCAGTTCTTC.

J is TRBJ2-6 and V is TRBV5-4; D possibly corresponds to TRBD2 (5 bases). The V gene lost 0 bases and the J gene lost 0 bases, with 10 bases spanning the gap. The germline gives CDR1 SGHNT, CDR2 YYREEE (reference sequence). The CDR3 spans 17 residues. This CDR3 reads CASSLAGGRSGANVLTF. The CDR3 DNA reads TGTGCCAGCAGCTTGGCCGGAGGTCGCTCTGGGGCCAACGTCCTGACTTTC.

V is TRBV6-5 and J is TRBJ2-7; D not resolved. From germline, CDR1 is MNHEY and CDR2 SVGAGI. The CDR3 has 13 amino acids. With 0 bases removed from V and 6 bases from J, the gap between germline ends came to 9 bases. CDR3 region: CASSYSASAEQYF. CDR3 nucleotides: TGTGCCAGCAGTTACTCGGCCTCAGCCGAGCAGTACTTC.

V usage is TRBV6-5 and J usage is TRBJ1-5; maybe TRBD1 (6 bases). The ends were cut back, 2 bases at V and 6 bases at J, with 14 bases in the middle. The germline CDR1 and CDR2 sequences are MNHEY and SVGAGI. This CDR3 is built from 15 residues. The CDR3 is CASSYTQGRGQPQHF. DNA of the CDR3: TGTGCCAGCAGTTACACCCAGGGGAGGGGTCAGCCCCAGCATTTT.

The chain joins TRBV7-2 to TRBJ2-3; 9 nucleotides align to TRBD1. Per germline, CDR1 SGHTA and CDR2 FQGNSA. The V and J ends lost 2 bases and 3 bases, in that order; junction bases with no gene match: 6. The CDR3 is made up of 16 amino acids. CDR3 in amino acids: CASSLSTGGRTDTQYF. CDR3 bases: TGTGCCAGCAGCTTATCGACAGGGGGGAGGACAGATACGCAGTATTTT.

The rearrangement uses TRBV2 and TRBJ1-2; 9 nucleotides line up with TRBD1. With V trimmed by 6 bases and J by 6 bases, 14 bases remained unmatched. The CDR3 is made up of 16 amino acids. The germline CDR1 and CDR2 sequences are SNHLY and FYNNEI. The CDR3 protein is CASRDSFTGGADGYTF. In DNA, the CDR3 is TGTGCCAGCAGGGATTCGTTTACAGGGGGCGCCGATGGCTACACCTTC.

The rearrangement joins TRBV7-9 to TRBJ1-1; TRBD1 is a possible D gene (5 bases). Trimming shortened V by 4 bases and J by 1 base, and 7 bases separated the two germline ends. Per the germline V gene, CDR1 is SEHNR and CDR2 is FQNEAQ (reference sequence). The CDR3 covers 13 residues. CDR3 sequence reads: CASSWGENTEAFF. The DNA for the CDR3 is TGTGCCAGCAGCTGGGGGGAGAACACTGAAGCTTTCTTT.

The chain links TRBV7-2 to TRBJ2-3; D remains ambiguous. CDR3 size: 12 residues. Germline CDR1 SGHTA, CDR2 FQGNSA. Trimming stripped 5 bases from V and 2 bases from J, with 5 bases between. The CDR3 region is CASSHYTDTQYF. CDR3 DNA: TGTGCCAGCAGCCACTACACAGATACGCAGTATTTT.

The chain uses TRBV7-6 and TRBJ2-3; TRBD1 might be the D (5 bases). V lost 2 bases and J 2 bases, leaving 17 bases between the germline ends. The CDR3 length is 17 residues. Per the germline V gene, CDR1 is SGHVS and CDR2 is FNYEAQ. The DNA for the CDR3 is TGTGCCAGCAGCTTACCAGCAGGGCAGCAAAACACAGATACGCAGTATTTT. It encodes CASSLPAGQQNTDTQYF.

V and J are TRBV2 and TRBJ2-3; unclear D gene. The CDR3 runs to 12 residues. CDR1 is SNHLY, CDR2 FYNNEI, per germline. V was clipped by 2 bases and J by 11 bases, with 11 bases between them. CDR3: CASSEFPIGQYF. The CDR3 DNA reads TGTGCCAGCAGTGAATTCCCAATAGGGCAGTATTTT.

As concerns this clone: This may stem from a read error, because a much larger clone lies one nucleotide away. The sample holds other DNA sequences that translate to the same CDR3. V and J are TRBV5-8 and TRBJ2-3; D remains unclear. V lost 1 base to trimming and J lost 6 bases, with 3 bases between them. Germline CDR1 reads SGHTS; CDR2 reads YDEGEE. This CDR3 comprises 11 residues. CDR3 bases: TGTGCCAGCAGCTTGTCGGATACGCAGTATTTT. Amino acids: CASSLSDTQYF.

This clone was seen a few times. This chain connects TRBV14 to TRBJ1-1; D uncertain. Trimming took 3 bases from V and 0 from J, leaving 5 bases between them. CDR1 and CDR2 from the germline V gene are SGHDN and FVKESK. The CDR3 is 13 amino acids. CDR3 sequence: CASSQSVNTEAFF. The CDR3 coding sequence is TGTGCCAGCAGCCAGTCGGTGAACACTGAAGCTTTCTTT.